Sequencing of this T cell receptor (beta chain) was carried out in a study of blood T cell repertoires in COVID-19. Study as a whole: Acute and convalescent COVID-19 samples came from the United States, Italy and Spain. Sample material is recorded as cDNA or gDNA derived from T cells, B-cell-depleted T cells, or PBMCs.

In the original workflow: Counts of nucleated cells, estimated from reference gene primer amplification, were obtained. Here immunoSEQ multiplex PCR was the method, and the copy in TCRdb shows in-frame clones only, minus some. The V and J calls and the clone size are those of that table, but D and trimming were determined from the DNA. The sample lists 150,000 to 250,000 clones, roughly 79% seen once, with 6.9% in the top ten. The CDR3 contains 14 residues. V was trimmed by 4 bases and J by 2 bases, leaving 9 bases between them. The germline V gene has CDR1 KGHSH and CDR2 LQKENI. The receptor was isolated from a human donor with acute or convalescent COVID-19. The donor label of this sample is uncertain. V usage is TRBV18 and J usage is TRBJ1-5, with D unresolved. Specimen: peripheral blood. The CDR3 loop reads CASSQAGGNQPQHF. In nucleotides, the CDR3 is TGTGCCAGCTCACAGGCCGGAGGCAATCAGCCCCAGCATTTT. Supplemented by reference TRBV18 and TRBJ1-5, the full variable domain reads NAGVMQNPRHLVRRRGQEARLRCSPMKGHSHVYWYRQLPEEGLKFMVYLQKENIIDESGMPKERFSAEFPKEGPSILRIQQVVRGDSAAYFCASSQAGGNQPQHFGDGTRLSIL.